One T cell receptor (beta chain) is described in this entry. Its specificity is not known. The source of the sample is a study of cytomegalovirus exposure and HLA in healthy donors. Here immunoSEQ multiplex PCR was the method, and the copy in TCRdb shows in-frame clones only, minus some. The sample holds 150,000 to 250,000 clones; roughly 81% are singletons and the top ten take about 1.2%. Findings of the study overall: Some TCR beta chains (roughly 150 of them) were listed as cytomegalovirus-associated. Reportedly, diagnosis of cytomegalovirus status by the classifier showed high specificity and sensitivity. TCR clusters originating in the first cohort tended to co-occur in the 110 or so validation repertoires, according to a later analysis.

The specimen was PBMCs. The receptor's source is a woman aged 25 to 45 in good health and CMV-seronegative.

The CDR3 spells CAWSVGDRVAYGKAEAFF. The CDR3 DNA sequence: TGTGCCTGGAGTGTCGGGGACAGGGTTGCGTATGGGAAGGCTGAAGCTTTCTTT. The J gene is TRBJ1-1, the V gene TRBV30; 9 bases are shared with TRBD1. The CDR3 has 18 residues. Germline V gene sequence: CDR1 GTSNPN, CDR2 SVGIG (reference sequence). J was trimmed by 6 bases and V by 0 bases; bases with no gene match: 17.